This T cell receptor (beta chain) was sequenced for a study of beta chain features in type 1 diabetes. About the study: Age, gender and cell yields were similar between patients and healthy donors. Examination of sorted cells across all samples involved approximately 100,000,000 cells. Whole-study results and caveats: For Type 1 diabetes patients, all four CD4+ subsets carried TCRB CDR3s that were moderately but significantly shorter.

Expressed TCRB transcripts were sequenced, since all the RNA that had been isolated was reverse transcribed. The table came from immunoSEQ multiplex PCR; TCRdb's copy has only in-frame clones and leaves some out. The sample has about 620,000 clones, less than 20% seen once; the top ten hold approximately 0.093%. Purities over 98% were achieved in all sorted populations. V was clipped by 6 bases and J by 3 bases, with 6 bases between them. Germline V gene sequence: CDR1 ENHRY, CDR2 SYGVKD. The CDR3 has 11 residues. For this clone: What it binds is not known.

The chain has TRBV10-3 and TRBJ2-7; D might be TRBD1 (5 bases). Sample: naive CD4+ T cells from blood. The TCR sequence derives from a man younger than 30 in good health. CDR3 nucleotides: TGTGCCATCAGGGACAACTACGAGCAGTACTTC. Protein: CAIRDNYEQYF.